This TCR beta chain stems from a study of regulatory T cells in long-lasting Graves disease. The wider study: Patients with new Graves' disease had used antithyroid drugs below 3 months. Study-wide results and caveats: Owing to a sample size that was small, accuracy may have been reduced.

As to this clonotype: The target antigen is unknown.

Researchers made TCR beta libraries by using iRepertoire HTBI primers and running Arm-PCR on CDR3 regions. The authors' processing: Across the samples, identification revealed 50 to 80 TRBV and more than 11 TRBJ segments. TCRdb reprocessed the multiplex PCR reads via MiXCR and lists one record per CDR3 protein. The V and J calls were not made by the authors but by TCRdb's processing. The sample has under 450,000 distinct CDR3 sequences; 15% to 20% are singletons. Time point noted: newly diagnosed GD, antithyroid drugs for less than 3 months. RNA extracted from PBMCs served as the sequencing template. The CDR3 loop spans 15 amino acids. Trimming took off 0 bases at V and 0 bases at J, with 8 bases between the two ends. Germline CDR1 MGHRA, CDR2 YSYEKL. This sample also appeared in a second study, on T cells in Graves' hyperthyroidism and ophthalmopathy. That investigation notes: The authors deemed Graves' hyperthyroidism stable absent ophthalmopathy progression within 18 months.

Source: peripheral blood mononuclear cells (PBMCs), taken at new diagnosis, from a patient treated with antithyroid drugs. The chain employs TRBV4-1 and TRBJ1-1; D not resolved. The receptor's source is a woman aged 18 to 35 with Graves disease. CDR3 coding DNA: TGCGCCAGCAGCCAAGATAAGAGTCTGAACACTGAAGCTTTCTTT. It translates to CASSQDKSLNTEAFF.